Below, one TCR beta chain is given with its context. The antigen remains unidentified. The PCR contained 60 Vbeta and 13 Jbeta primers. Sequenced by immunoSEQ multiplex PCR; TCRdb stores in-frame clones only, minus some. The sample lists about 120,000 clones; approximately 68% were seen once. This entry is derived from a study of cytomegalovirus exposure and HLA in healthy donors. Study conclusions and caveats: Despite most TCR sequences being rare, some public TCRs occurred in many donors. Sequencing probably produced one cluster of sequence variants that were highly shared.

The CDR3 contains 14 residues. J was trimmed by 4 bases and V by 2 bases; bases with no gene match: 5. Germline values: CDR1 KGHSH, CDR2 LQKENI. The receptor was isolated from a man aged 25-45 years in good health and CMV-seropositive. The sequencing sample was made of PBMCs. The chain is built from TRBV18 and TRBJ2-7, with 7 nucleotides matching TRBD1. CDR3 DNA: TGTGCCAGCTCACCAGCAGGGGGTAAATACGAGCAGTACTTC. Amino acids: CASSPAGGKYEQYF.